This T cell receptor (beta chain) appears in the sequencing data of a study of shared clonotypes between healthy human individuals. Study background: Every donor yielded three CD4 naive, three CD4 memory, two CD8 naive and one CD8 memory plate.

The J segment lost 4 bases and the V segment lost 4 bases, leaving 11 bases of the junction unmatched. Germline CDR1 reads SGDLS; CDR2 reads YYNGEE. This CDR3 spans 17 amino acids. The sorted-subset replicate PCRs were given about 210 ng DNA, which is approximately 30,000 T cell genomes. Sequencing was performed with immunoSEQ multiplex PCR; in TCRdb, only in-frame clones are kept and a portion is missing. The top ten hold 1.2% of the sample, which has about 1.4 million clones, roughly 95% seen once. The investigators split CD4+ cells into a CD45RA+ naive subset and a CD45RA-negative memory subset. The specimen sequenced was naive CD4+ T cells sorted from blood. The subset was: CD45RA+ positively selected. J is TRBJ2-1 and V is TRBV9; TRBD2 matches 10 bases. The sequence derives from a man between 25 and 39 years old in good health. The CDR3: CASSFRIAGGIYNEQFF. CDR3 DNA: TGTGCCAGCAGCTTCCGTATAGCGGGAGGCATTTACAATGAGCAGTTCTTC.